The 31 T cell receptor beta chains below all came from one sample that was sequenced in a study of Tregs in tolerant kidney transplant recipients. Method: immunoSEQ multiplex PCR; TCRdb's copy keeps in-frame clones and lacks some. The sample holds some 16,000 clones, approximately 94% seen once. Input material: CD8+ T cells from blood. The receptor set was obtained from a human donor in good health.

This chain joins TRBV9 and TRBJ2-7; a weak D match, TRBD2 (6 bases). The germline CDR1 and CDR2 sequences are SGDLS and YYNGEE. This CDR3 comprises 15 residues. Trimming took 5 bases from V and 3 from J, leaving 18 bases between them. The CDR3 loop reads CASSFGDSPLYEQYF. DNA of the CDR3: TGTGCCAGCAGTTTCGGGGACTCTCCCCTCTACGAGCAGTACTTC.

Remarks on this clone: A read error is the likely source, as a far larger clone sits one nucleotide away. The CDR3 reads CARSAGGRGGSEQFF. The CDR3 bases are TGTGCCCGCAGTGCTGGCGGGAGGGGAGGGTCGGAGCAGTTCTTC. This rearrangement joins TRBV6-4 to TRBJ2-1; 9 positions match TRBD2. The CDR3 runs to 15 residues. In germline, CDR1 is MRHNA, CDR2 SNTAGT.

As DNA, the CDR3 is TGTGCCAGCAGCCCCACGAGGAAGGGTGGAGGCTACACCTTC. It specifies CASSPTRKGGGYTF. V and J are TRBV7-6 and TRBJ1-2; no definite D call. Trimming shortened V by 5 bases and J by 8 bases, and 18 bases separated the two germline ends. This CDR3 is 14 amino acids long. CDR1 and CDR2 (germline): SGHVS, FNYEAQ.

The rearrangement uses TRBV7-9 and TRBJ2-3; no reliable D call. The germline V gene encodes CDR1 SEHNR and CDR2 FQNEAQ (reference sequence). Trimming stripped 0 bases from V and 1 base from J, with 14 bases between. This CDR3 comprises 17 residues. This CDR3 is CASSLAGWGRGTDTQYF. DNA for the CDR3: TGTGCCAGCAGCTTAGCGGGGTGGGGTCGGGGCACAGATACGCAGTATTTT.

This chain joins TRBV7-9 and TRBJ2-3; 8 nucleotides match TRBD2. The CDR3 is 15 residues long. V lost 3 bases to trimming and J lost 1 base; unmatched junction nucleotides: 3. Germline V CDR1 and CDR2: SEHNR, FQNEAQ (reference sequence). The CDR3 nucleotides are TGTGCCAGCAGCTTGGAACTAGCGGGCACAGATACGCAGTATTTT. This sequence encodes CASSLELAGTDTQYF.

The rearrangement links TRBV5-5 to TRBJ2-1; 7 bases fit TRBD2. The CDR3 extends over 16 amino acids. The V gene end was trimmed by 3 bases and the J gene end by 5 bases; junction bases not matched to a gene: 11. The V gene's germline CDR1 is SGHKS and CDR2 YYEKEE (reference sequence). DNA for the CDR3: TGTGCCAGCAGCTCCCAAGCGGGACGGCCGGACAATGAGCAGTTCTTC. Its protein product is CASSSQAGRPDNEQFF.

The DNA for the CDR3 is TGCGCCAGCAGCTTGGCCGGCAGGGTGGCGATCGAGACCCAGTACTTC. It encodes CASSLAGRVAIETQYF. The chain couples TRBV5-1 to TRBJ2-5; perhaps TRBD1 as D (5 bases). Germline V gene data show CDR1 as SGHRS and CDR2 as YFSETQ. With 0 bases removed from V and 5 bases from J, the gap between germline ends came to 17 bases. The CDR3 runs 16 residues.

The rearrangement uses TRBV7-6 and TRBJ2-5, with 9 bases matching TRBD2. The CDR3 spans 17 residues. Germline lookup yields CDR1 SGHVS and CDR2 FNYEAQ. J was trimmed by 5 bases and V by 0 bases; bases with no gene match: 10. The CDR3 DNA reads TGTGCCAGCAGCTTAGCCCCGCTAGCGGGGACCTCGGAGACCCAGTACTTC. Translated, it gives CASSLAPLAGTSETQYF.

The rearrangement links TRBV4-3 to TRBJ1-6; 11 nucleotides line up with TRBD1. The germline CDR1 and CDR2 sequences are LGHNA and YSLEER. V shed 1 base and J 9 bases; nucleotides not matched to a gene: 5. The CDR3 covers 16 residues. In DNA form, the CDR3 reads TGCGCCAGCAGCCAAGTGAGAGGACAGGGGGCTTCACCCCTCCACTTT. Its translation: CASSQVRGQGASPLHF.

J is TRBJ1-1 and V is TRBV19; the D gene is possibly TRBD1 (6 bases). Germline CDR1 LNHDA, CDR2 SQIVND (reference sequence). The CDR3 has 14 residues. Trimming took off 6 bases at V and 1 base at J, with 12 bases between the two ends. DNA of the CDR3: TGTGCCAGTAGCACACAGGGTGCGAACACTGAAGCTTTCTTT. Translation: CASSTQGANTEAFF.

Worth noting for this clone: This sample includes further DNA sequences coding for the same CDR3. The rearrangement uses TRBV9 and TRBJ2-7; 9 nucleotides match TRBD1. This CDR3 is built from 14 residues. Germline V lookup: CDR1 SGDLS, CDR2 YYNGEE. V gave up 0 bases and J gave up 4 bases; unmatched junction bases: 2. The CDR3 here is CASSVGTGVYEQYF. CDR3 DNA: TGTGCCAGCAGCGTAGGGACAGGGGTTTACGAGCAGTACTTC.

The gene calls are TRBV9 and TRBJ2-1; D unclear. The V gene's germline CDR1 is SGDLS and CDR2 YYNGEE. Trimming cost V 4 bases and J 7 bases, with 15 bases left between them. This CDR3 has 14 residues. DNA for the CDR3: TGTGCCAGCAGCTATACTCGATTGGGTAATGAGCAGTTCTTC. This sequence encodes CASSYTRLGNEQFF. Together with reference TRBV9 and TRBJ2-1, the CDR3 gives the full variable domain: DSGVTQTPKHLITATGQRVTLRCSPRSGDLSVYWYQQSLDQGLQFLIQYYNGEERAKGNILERFSAQQFPDLHSELNLSSLELGDSALYFCASSYTRLGNEQFFGPGTRLTVL.

The chain is built from TRBV27 and TRBJ1-5; D is perhaps TRBD1 (5 bases). The V gene's germline CDR1 is MNHEY and CDR2 SMNVEV (reference sequence). Trimming took 5 bases from V and 11 from J, leaving 10 bases between them. This CDR3 is built from 11 residues. DNA of the CDR3: TGTGCCAGCAGTGGGGGAAGGACCCAGCATTTT. Translated: CASSGGRTQHF.

The chain employs TRBV5-1 and TRBJ2-1; 10 bases are shared with TRBD2. CDR1 and CDR2 from the germline V gene are SGHRS and YFSETQ. The V and J ends lost 5 bases and 7 bases, in that order; junction bases with no gene match: 6. The CDR3 is 14 residues long. For the CDR3, the DNA is TGCGCCAGCAGGCCGGGACTAGCGCCGAATGAGCAGTTCTTC. It yields the protein CASRPGLAPNEQFF.

The chain joins TRBV11-2 to TRBJ2-7; a weak D match, TRBD1 (6 bases). V shed 0 bases and J shed 1 base, with 13 bases lying between them. Germline CDR1 SGHAT, CDR2 FQNNGV. The CDR3 is 16 residues long. The CDR3 is CASSLEAGVGSYEQYF. CDR3 coding DNA: TGTGCCAGCAGCTTAGAGGCAGGGGTTGGTTCCTACGAGCAGTACTTC.

This sequence joins TRBV27 and TRBJ2-7; D gene unclear. Germline values: CDR1 MNHEY, CDR2 SMNVEV (reference sequence). This CDR3 comprises 14 residues. V was trimmed by 3 bases and J by 6 bases, leaving 15 bases between them. The CDR3 region is CASSLMGMGSEQYF. The CDR3 DNA reads TGTGCCAGCAGTTTGATGGGGATGGGTTCCGAGCAGTACTTC.

The J gene is TRBJ2-1, the V gene TRBV28, with D perhaps TRBD1 or TRBD2 (6 bases each). CDR1 and CDR2 (germline): MDHEN, SYDVKM. This CDR3 is built from 13 residues. The germline V and J ends were trimmed by 3 bases and 9 bases, with 12 bases remaining between them. This CDR3 is CASSFRGAGEQFF. CDR3 DNA: TGTGCCAGCAGTTTTAGGGGGGCGGGTGAGCAGTTCTTC.

The chain uses TRBV19 and TRBJ2-7; no clear D gene. Trimming left V 0 bases short and J 1 base short, with 7 bases between. This CDR3 comprises 14 residues. CDR1 is LNHDA and CDR2 is SQIVND in the germline V gene (reference sequence). In DNA form, the CDR3 reads TGTGCCAGTAGTATAGATCGGTTTTCCTACGAGCAGTACTTC. This sequence encodes CASSIDRFSYEQYF.

V is TRBV27 and J is TRBJ2-1; TRBD2 might be the D (6 bases). V was cut by 6 bases and J by 1 base, with 10 bases left in between. The CDR3 is made up of 14 amino acids. CDR1 MNHEY and CDR2 SMNVEV come from the germline V gene (reference sequence). The CDR3 region has the DNA TGTGCCAGCAGGGGGGGTGGGTCCTACAATGAGCAGTTCTTC. It specifies CASRGGGSYNEQFF.

The CDR3 DNA reads TGTGCCTGGAGGGGACAGGGGGACTATGGCTACACCTTC. As protein: CAWRGQGDYGYTF. The rearrangement joins TRBV30 to TRBJ1-2; TRBD1 aligns across 11 bases. Germline V gene lookup returns CDR1 GTSNPN and CDR2 SVGIG (reference sequence). The ends lost 3 bases at V and 3 bases at J; junction bases unmatched: 0. This CDR3 is 13 amino acids long.

The chain combines TRBV4-1 with TRBJ1-3; D is unclear. The CDR3 consists of 15 residues. The V end lost 0 bases, the J end lost 2 bases, and 8 bases lay between the germline ends. Germline-derived CDR1 and CDR2 are MGHRA and YSYEKL. CDR3 sequence reads: CASSQEGTPGNTIYF. The CDR3 DNA reads as TGCGCCAGCAGCCAAGAGGGCACGCCTGGAAACACCATATATTTT.

The chain combines TRBV9 with TRBJ2-7, with a tentative D call TRBD1 (5 bases). The CDR3 totals 13 residues. Trimming stripped 4 bases from V and 2 bases from J, with 10 bases between. From germline, CDR1 is SGDLS and CDR2 YYNGEE. The CDR3, as DNA: TGTGCCAGCAGCCCAGGGTTCGCCTACGAGCAGTACTTC. This translates into CASSPGFAYEQYF. Variable domain in full (rest from reference TRBV9 and TRBJ2-7): DSGVTQTPKHLITATGQRVTLRCSPRSGDLSVYWYQQSLDQGLQFLIQYYNGEERAKGNILERFSAQQFPDLHSELNLSSLELGDSALYFCASSPGFAYEQYFGPGTRLTVT.

The J gene is TRBJ2-7, the V gene TRBV5-6; D not certain. This CDR3 spans 15 amino acids. The germline V gene has CDR1 SGHDT and CDR2 YYEEEE. V dropped 5 bases and J dropped 4 bases, with 19 bases sitting between them. CDR3 nucleotide sequence: TGTGCCAGCAGTCTTGTAGGTAACAGTCCGTACGAGCAGTACTTC. Its protein product is CASSLVGNSPYEQYF.

CDR3 DNA: TGTGCCAGCAGCTTTGGCTACGATCTTCTGACGAACACTGAAGCTTTCTTT. Protein product: CASSFGYDLLTNTEAFF. The chain uses TRBV5-4 and TRBJ1-1, with D unresolved. V was clipped by 2 bases and J by 1 base, with 18 bases between them. The germline V gene encodes CDR1 SGHNT and CDR2 YYREEE (reference sequence). The CDR3 sequence is 17 residues long. The full variable domain, completed using reference TRBV5-4 and TRBJ1-1, is ETGVTQSPTHLIKTRGQQVTLRCSSQSGHNTVSWYQQALGQGPQFIFQYYREEENGRGNFPPRFSGLQFPNYSSELNVNALELDDSALYLCASSFGYDLLTNTEAFFGQGTRLTVV.

The chain has TRBV7-3 and TRBJ2-1, with D perhaps assigned TRBD1 or TRBD2 (6 bases each). Germline CDR1 is SGHTA and CDR2 is FQGTGA. This CDR3 region has 13 residues. V was cut by 5 bases and J by 9 bases, with 14 bases left in between. CDR3 DNA sequence: TGTGCCAGCAGCACCCTTGGGGGGCCTGAGCAGTTCTTC. Its protein is CASSTLGGPEQFF.

The rearrangement links TRBV4-3 to TRBJ2-2; weak D call: TRBD1 (6 bases). CDR1 and CDR2 (germline): LGHNA, YSLEER. V was shortened by 2 bases and J by 3 bases, with 10 bases between the two germline ends. The CDR3 contains 15 residues. Here the CDR3 reads CASSQMNRDTGELFF. As DNA, the CDR3 is TGCGCCAGCAGCCAAATGAACAGGGACACCGGGGAGCTGTTTTTT.

This clone showed up just once. The genes are TRBV4-3 and TRBJ1-4, with no clear D. Germline lookup yields CDR1 LGHNA and CDR2 YSLEER. The germline V and J ends were trimmed by 3 bases and 0 bases, with 8 bases remaining between them. The CDR3 has 15 residues. In DNA, the CDR3 is TGCGCCAGCAGCCACATGGCGGCAACTAATGAAAAACTGTTTTTT. This codes for CASSHMAATNEKLFF.

The V and J genes are TRBV7-8 and TRBJ2-5; 9 positions agree with TRBD1. This CDR3 contains 16 residues. CDR1 and CDR2 (germline): SGHVS, FQNEAQ. Unmatched junction bases numbered 9, after V lost 4 bases and J lost 3 bases. The CDR3 DNA is TGTGCCAGCAGCTCCGGGTGGGGGGACAGGGAAGAGACCCAGTACTTC. Amino acid sequence: CASSSGWGDREETQYF. Based on the CDR3 plus reference TRBV7-8 and TRBJ2-5, the full variable domain is GAGVSQSPRYKVAKRGQDVALRCDPISGHVSLFWYQQALGQGPEFLTYFQNEAQLDKSGLPSDRFFAERPEGSVSTLKIQRTQQEDSAVYLCASSSGWGDREETQYFGPGTRLLVL.

This clone was counted once. This sequence joins TRBV6-1 and TRBJ2-3; no firm D call. The germline V gene has CDR1 MNHNS and CDR2 SASEGT. The CDR3 is made up of 13 amino acids. V dropped 0 bases and J dropped 6 bases, with 7 bases sitting between them. This chain's CDR3 is CASSEAKKDTQYF. The DNA for the CDR3 is TGTGCCAGCAGTGAAGCTAAGAAGGATACGCAGTATTTT.

V gene TRBV10-3 combines with J gene TRBJ2-2; 10 bases fit TRBD2. From germline, CDR1 is ENHRY and CDR2 SYGVKD. V was pared by 2 bases and J by 6 bases, with 6 bases of the junction left unmatched. CDR3 size: 16 residues. CDR3: CAISEPSGRAPGELFF. The CDR3 coding sequence is TGTGCCATCAGTGAGCCAAGCGGGAGGGCTCCCGGGGAGCTGTTTTTT.

The V call is TRBV7-3, the J call TRBJ2-2, with 9 bases fitting TRBD2. The CDR3 is made up of 16 amino acids. Trimming took 6 bases from V and 7 from J; bases not matched to a gene: 12. The germline V gene encodes CDR1 SGHTA and CDR2 FQGTGA. The CDR3 DNA follows: TGTGCCAGCAGAATCGGGCGGGAGGGACCCCGCGGGGAGCTGTTTTTT. This codes for CASRIGREGPRGELFF.